This T cell receptor beta chain derives from a study of tumor-infiltrating lymphocytes in primary liver carcinoma. Study-wide context: With diameters of roughly 4 to 10 cm, tumors were stage T1-T3 N0M0. Study-level findings and limits: Tumor top-250-clone fractions significantly exceeded those of blood (p = 0.039).

TCR beta cDNA came from approximately 540 ng total RNA, primed with a constant-region primer. Libraries covering TCR beta were generated through three nested multiplex PCR rounds (using a slightly modified ARM-PCR). MiXCR, applied by TCRdb to the multiplex PCR reads, yields one record per CDR3 protein. This table has about 180,000 distinct CDR3 sequences, less than 65% appearing once. The researchers obtained blood RNA from unsorted whole blood and also extracted germline DNA. As for this clonotype: No antigen is known for it. The junction shows a germline mismatch at one end, possibly a read error.

The sample consisted of peripheral blood. This receptor was identified in a man aged 35-49 years with primary liver carcinoma and hepatitis B virus infection.

CDR3 coding DNA: TGTGCCAGCAGCATAAGTACTAGAGTGCATGAGCGGTTCTTC. This translates into CASSISTRVHERFF. This chain uses TRBV13 with TRBJ2-1; possibly TRBD2 for D (5 bases). The germline CDR1 and CDR2 sequences are PRHDT and FYEKMQ (reference sequence). The CDR3 has 14 amino acids.